This T cell receptor (beta chain) was captured by sequencing in a study of monozygotic twins with inflammatory bowel disease. General study findings and limits: Immunosuppressive treatments differing between patients may have added repertoire variability. With others, IBD patients shared fewer clonotypes than healthy twins did, especially with disease activity.

Investigators made cDNA in eight separate reactions per sample. TCRdb reprocessed the 5' RACE reads; each CDR3 protein has one entry and no DNA is given. In total, the table holds about 330,000 distinct CDR3 sequences. With respect to this clonotype: Its target is unknown.

Per germline, CDR1 MNHEY and CDR2 SMNVEV (reference sequence). The CDR3 covers 18 residues. The V and J genes are TRBV27 and TRBJ1-4. The sequenced sample consisted of blood. The sequence was obtained from a human donor with ulcerative colitis or Crohn's disease, or a healthy co-twin of an affected twin (not recorded which). CDR3: CASSFRSTGVARTEKLFF. The full variable domain, rest sourced from reference TRBV27 and TRBJ1-4, is EAQVTQNPRYLITVTGKKLTVTCSQNMNHEYMSWYRQDPGLGLRQIYYSMNVEVTDKGDVPEGYKVSRKEKRNFPLILESPSPNQTSLYFCASSFRSTGVARTEKLFFGSGTQLSVL.